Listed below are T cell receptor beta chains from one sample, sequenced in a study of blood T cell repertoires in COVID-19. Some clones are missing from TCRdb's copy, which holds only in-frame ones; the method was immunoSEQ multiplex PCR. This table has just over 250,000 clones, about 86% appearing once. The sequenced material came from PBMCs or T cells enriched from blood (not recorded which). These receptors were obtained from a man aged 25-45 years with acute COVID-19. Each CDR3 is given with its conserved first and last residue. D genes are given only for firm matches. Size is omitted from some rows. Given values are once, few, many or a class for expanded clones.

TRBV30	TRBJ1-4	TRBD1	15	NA	CAWSKAGGTNEKLFF	TGTGCCTGGAGTAAGGCAGGGGGCACGAATGAAAAACTGTTTTTT
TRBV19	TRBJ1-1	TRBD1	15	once	CASSTHGTGNTEAFF	TGTGCCAGTAGTACGCACGGGACAGGGAACACTGAAGCTTTCTTT
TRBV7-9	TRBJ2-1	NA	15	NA	CASSLVSMGANEQFF	TGTGCCAGCAGCTTAGTGAGTATGGGGGCGAATGAGCAGTTCTTC
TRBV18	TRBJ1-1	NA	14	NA	CASSPQGGNTEAFF	TGTGCCAGCTCACCCCAGGGAGGGAACACTGAAGCTTTCTTT
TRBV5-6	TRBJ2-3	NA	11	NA	CASSLGAIEYF	TGTGCCAGCAGCCTAGGAGCGATTGAGTATTTT
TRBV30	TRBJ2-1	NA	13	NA	CAFSGTQYNEQFF	TGTGCCTTTAGTGGGACTCAATACAATGAGCAGTTCTTC
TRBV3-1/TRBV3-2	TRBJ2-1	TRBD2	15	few	CASSSRGGGWNEQFF	TGTGCCAGCAGCTCTCGGGGGGGCGGATGGAATGAGCAGTTCTTC
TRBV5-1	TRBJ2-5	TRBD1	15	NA	CASSLLGDRGETQYF	TGTGCCAGCAGCTTGCTCGGTGACAGGGGAGAGACCCAGTACTTC
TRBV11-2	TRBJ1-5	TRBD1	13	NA	CASSLYRGRPQHF	TGTGCCAGCAGCCTATACAGGGGCAGGCCCCAGCATTTT
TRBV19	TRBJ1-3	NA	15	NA	CASKEEGGPGNTIYF	TGTGCCAGTAAAGAGGAAGGCGGTCCTGGAAACACCATATATTTT
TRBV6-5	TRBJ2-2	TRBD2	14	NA	CASKLAGDTGELFF	TGTGCCAGTAAACTAGCGGGAGACACCGGGGAGCTGTTTTTT
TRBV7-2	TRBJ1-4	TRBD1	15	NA	CASSFYRGLGEKLFF	TGTGCCAGCAGCTTCTACAGGGGGCTTGGTGAAAAACTGTTTTTT
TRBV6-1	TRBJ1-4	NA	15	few	CASSEAAGGNEKLFF	TGTGCCAGCAGTGAAGCTGCCGGGGGGAATGAAAAACTGTTTTTT
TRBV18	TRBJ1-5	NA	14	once	CASSLGIGDQPQHF	TGTGCCAGCTCACTAGGAATAGGAGATCAGCCCCAGCATTTT
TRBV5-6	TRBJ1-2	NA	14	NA	CASSPTEKGYGYTF	TGTGCCAGCAGCCCGACAGAAAAGGGCTATGGCTACACCTTC
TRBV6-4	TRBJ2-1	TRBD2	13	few	CASSVTPGGEQFF	TGTGCCAGCAGTGTCACTCCGGGAGGGGAGCAGTTCTTC
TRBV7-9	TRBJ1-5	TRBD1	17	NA	CASSRGTGTGGNQPQHF	TGTGCCAGCAGCAGAGGTACCGGGACAGGGGGCAATCAGCCCCAGCATTTT
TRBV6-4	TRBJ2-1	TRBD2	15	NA	CASSPRLAGGDEQFF	TGTGCCAGCAGTCCACGACTAGCGGGAGGGGATGAGCAGTTCTTC
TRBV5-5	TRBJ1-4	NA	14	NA	CASSFQGGDEKLFF	TGTGCCAGCAGCTTCCAGGGCGGCGATGAAAAACTGTTTTTT
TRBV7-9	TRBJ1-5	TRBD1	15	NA	CASSLGTGYAQPQHF	TGTGCCAGCAGCTTAGGGACAGGGTACGCTCAGCCCCAGCATTTT
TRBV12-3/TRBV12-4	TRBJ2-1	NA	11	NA	CASSTGGEQFF	TGTGCCAGCAGTACCGGTGGTGAGCAGTTCTTC
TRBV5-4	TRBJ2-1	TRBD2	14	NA	CASRSSGGAREQFF	TGTGCCAGCAGATCTAGCGGGGGGGCGCGTGAGCAGTTCTTC
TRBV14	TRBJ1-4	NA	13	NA	CASSLQVSEKLFF	TGTGCCAGCAGCCTTCAGGTTTCCGAAAAACTGTTTTTT
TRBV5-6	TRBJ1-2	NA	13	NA	CASSLRRVEGYTF	TGTGCCAGCAGCCTGAGGAGGGTGGAGGGCTACACCTTC
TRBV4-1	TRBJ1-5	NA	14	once	CASSLGWENQPQHF	TGCGCCAGCAGCCTCGGGTGGGAGAATCAGCCCCAGCATTTT
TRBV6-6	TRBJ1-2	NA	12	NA	CASTPGPSGYTF	TGTGCCAGCACTCCAGGCCCGAGTGGCTACACCTTC
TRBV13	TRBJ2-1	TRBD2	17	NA	CASSLRSGGFSYNEQFF	TGTGCCAGCAGCCTCCGATCGGGGGGGTTCTCCTACAATGAGCAGTTCTTC
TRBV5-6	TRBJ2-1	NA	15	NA	CASSVAGLAENEQFF	TGTGCCAGCAGCGTTGCAGGGTTGGCGGAGAATGAGCAGTTCTTC
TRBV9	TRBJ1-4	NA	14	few	CASSVWGVGEKLFF	TGTGCCAGCAGCGTATGGGGGGTCGGTGAAAAACTGTTTTTT
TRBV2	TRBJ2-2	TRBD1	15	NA	CASSRQGANTGELFF	TGTGCCAGCAGTCGACAGGGCGCGAACACCGGGGAGCTGTTTTTT
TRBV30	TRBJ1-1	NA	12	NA	CAWKKGLGGAFF	TGTGCCTGGAAGAAGGGTCTCGGAGGAGCTTTCTTT
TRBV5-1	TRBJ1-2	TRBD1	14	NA	CASSLGQGVYGYTF	TGTGCCAGCAGCTTGGGACAGGGGGTATATGGCTACACCTTC
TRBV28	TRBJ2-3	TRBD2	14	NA	CASRTSGTTDTQYF	TGTGCCAGCAGAACTAGCGGGACAACAGATACGCAGTATTTT
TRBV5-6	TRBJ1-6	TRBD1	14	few	CASSSGTVGSPLHF	TGTGCCAGCAGCTCCGGGACAGTAGGTTCACCCCTCCACTTT
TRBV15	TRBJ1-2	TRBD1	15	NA	CATGDRGENNYGYTF	TGTGCCACCGGGGACAGGGGCGAAAATAACTATGGCTACACCTTC
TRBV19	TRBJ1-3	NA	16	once	CASSMAGLLSGNTIYF	TGTGCCAGTAGTATGGCTGGACTCCTCTCTGGAAACACCATATATTTT
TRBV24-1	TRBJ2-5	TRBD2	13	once	CAVGLAGLETQYF	TGTGCCGTTGGACTAGCGGGTTTGGAGACCCAGTACTTC
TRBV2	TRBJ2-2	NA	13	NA	CASSELVAGELFF	TGTGCCAGCAGTGAACTAGTAGCCGGGGAGCTGTTTTTT
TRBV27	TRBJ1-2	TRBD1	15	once	CASSLSWDRTYGYTF	TGTGCCAGCAGTTTATCGTGGGACAGAACATATGGCTACACCTTC
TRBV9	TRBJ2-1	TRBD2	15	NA	CASSVSGLAGSVQFF	TGTGCCAGCAGCGTATCTGGGCTAGCGGGTTCGGTACAGTTCTTC
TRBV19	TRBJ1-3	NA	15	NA	CASSPFSQGGNTIYF	TGTGCCAGTAGTCCGTTTAGCCAGGGAGGAAACACCATATATTTT
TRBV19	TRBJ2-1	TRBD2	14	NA	CATSWGGGENEQFF	TGTGCCACCTCCTGGGGCGGGGGAGAGAATGAGCAGTTCTTC
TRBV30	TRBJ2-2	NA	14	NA	CAPRMPENTGELFF	TGTGCCCCCCGAATGCCAGAAAACACCGGGGAGCTGTTTTTT
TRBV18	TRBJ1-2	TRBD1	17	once	CASTTFSLDRDGYGYTF	TGTGCCAGCACAACCTTTTCCCTAGACAGGGACGGCTATGGCTACACCTTC
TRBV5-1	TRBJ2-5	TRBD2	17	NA	CASSPGLAGSGGETQYF	TGCGCCAGCAGCCCCGGACTAGCTGGATCCGGGGGAGAGACCCAGTACTTC
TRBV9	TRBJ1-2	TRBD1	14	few	CASSSPGTGYGYTF	TGTGCCAGCAGCAGCCCTGGGACAGGGTATGGCTACACCTTC
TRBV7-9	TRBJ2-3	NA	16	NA	CASSFSSGFGPDTQYF	TGTGCCAGCAGCTTTTCGAGCGGGTTTGGCCCAGATACGCAGTATTTT
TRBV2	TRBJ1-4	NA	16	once	CASSDLGGLSDEKLFF	TGTGCCAGCAGTGACCTGGGGGGACTAAGTGATGAAAAACTGTTTTTT
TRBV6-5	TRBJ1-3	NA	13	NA	CASTPPGGNTIYF	TGTGCCAGCACCCCCCCGGGTGGAAACACCATATATTTT
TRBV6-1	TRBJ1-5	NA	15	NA	CASSEVEGDNQPQHF	TGTGCCAGCAGTGAAGTCGAGGGGGACAATCAGCCCCAGCATTTT